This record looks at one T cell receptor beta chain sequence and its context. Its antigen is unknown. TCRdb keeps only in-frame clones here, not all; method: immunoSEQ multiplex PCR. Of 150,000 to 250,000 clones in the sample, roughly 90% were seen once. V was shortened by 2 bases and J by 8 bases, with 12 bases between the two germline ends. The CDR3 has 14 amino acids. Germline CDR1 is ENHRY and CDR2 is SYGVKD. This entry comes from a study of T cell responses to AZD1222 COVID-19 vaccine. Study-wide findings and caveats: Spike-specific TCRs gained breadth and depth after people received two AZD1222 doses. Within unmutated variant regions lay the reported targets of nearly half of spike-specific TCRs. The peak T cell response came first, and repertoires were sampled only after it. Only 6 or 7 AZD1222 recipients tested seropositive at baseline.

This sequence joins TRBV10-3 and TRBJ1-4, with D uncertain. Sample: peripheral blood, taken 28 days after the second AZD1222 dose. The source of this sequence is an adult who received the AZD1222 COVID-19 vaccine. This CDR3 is CAISETQGPEKLFF. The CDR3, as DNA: TGTGCCATCAGTGAGACACAAGGGCCAGAAAAACTGTTTTTT.